Listed below are T cell receptor beta chains from one sample, sequenced in a study of Graves' ophthalmopathy and Graves' hyperthyroidism. Each CDR3 protein gets one entry after TCRdb re-called the multiplex PCR reads with MiXCR. Among about 1.1 million distinct CDR3 sequences listed, about two fifths were seen once. The sample comprised peripheral blood or thyroid tissue (not recorded which). Source of these receptors: an adult man with Graves' hyperthyroidism. CDR3s include the opening cysteine and the closing phenylalanine or tryptophan. The D gene is left open where the match is weak. A row's size may be missing; if present it is once, few, many or a size class.

abundance: NA; j_gene: TRBJ2-2; v_gene: TRBV12-5; d_gene: NA; CDR3nt: TGTGCTAGTGGTTTGGTACTCGGGGAAACCGGGGAGCTGTTTTTT; CDR3aa: CASGLVLGETGELFF
abundance: many; j_gene: TRBJ1-1; v_gene: TRBV12-3/TRBV12-4; d_gene: NA; CDR3nt: TGTGCCAGCAGTTTACTGGACCGTGCCAGGATCGAAGCTTTCTTT; CDR3aa: CASSLLDRARIEAFF
abundance: few; j_gene: TRBJ2-7; v_gene: TRBV7-8; d_gene: TRBD1; CDR3nt: TGTGCCAGCAGCTTAGATTACAGGGGGACGAGGGAGCAGTACTTC; CDR3aa: CASSLDYRGTREQYF
abundance: many; j_gene: TRBJ2-7; v_gene: TRBV12-3/TRBV12-4; d_gene: NA; CDR3nt: TGTGCCAGCAAGGGAAGGGGCCACGAGCAGTACTTC; CDR3aa: CASKGRGHEQYF
abundance: many; j_gene: TRBJ2-2; v_gene: TRBV19; d_gene: TRBD1; CDR3nt: TGTGCCAGTAGCCTTCCCGGGGGACAGGGGCCCGGGGAGCTGTTTTTT; CDR3aa: CASSLPGGQGPGELFF
abundance: many; j_gene: TRBJ2-7; v_gene: TRBV29-1; d_gene: NA; CDR3nt: TGCAGCGTTGCGGGCCCAAACCAAGACGAGCAGTACTTC; CDR3aa: CSVAGPNQDEQYF
abundance: many; j_gene: TRBJ2-7; v_gene: TRBV29-1; d_gene: TRBD1; CDR3nt: TGCAGCGCCGGTGGACAGGGAACTACCTACGAGCAGTACTTC; CDR3aa: CSAGGQGTTYEQYF
abundance: many; j_gene: TRBJ1-5; v_gene: TRBV19; d_gene: NA; CDR3nt: TGTGCCAGTAGTACCGCCACAGGAGGGAGTCAGCCCCAGCATTTT; CDR3aa: CASSTATGGSQPQHF
abundance: NA; j_gene: TRBJ2-7; v_gene: TRBV4-1; d_gene: TRBD2; CDR3nt: TGCGCCAGCAACCGGGACGCGGGGGCCTACGAGCAGTACTTC; CDR3aa: CASNRDAGAYEQYF
abundance: NA; j_gene: TRBJ2-1; v_gene: TRBV20-1; d_gene: NA; CDR3nt: TGCAGTGCTAGAGATCGTGCGAATGAGCAGTTCTTC; CDR3aa: CSARDRANEQFF
abundance: few; j_gene: TRBJ2-5; v_gene: TRBV25-1; d_gene: NA; CDR3nt: TGTGCCAGCAGTGAATCCCCAGGGTCCGGGGCGGCCCAGTACTTC; CDR3aa: CASSESPGSGAAQYF
abundance: NA; j_gene: TRBJ2-2; v_gene: TRBV11-2; d_gene: NA; CDR3nt: TGTGCCAGCAAGGGGAACACACTCCTCACCGGGGAGCTGTTTTTT; CDR3aa: CASKGNTLLTGELFF
abundance: NA; j_gene: TRBJ2-7; v_gene: TRBV7-2; d_gene: NA; CDR3nt: TGTGCCAGCAGCGTGGGGTCCTACTACGAGCAGTACTTC; CDR3aa: CASSVGSYYEQYF
abundance: few; j_gene: TRBJ1-1; v_gene: TRBV10-2; d_gene: NA; CDR3nt: TGCGCCAGCAGTGAGGACGGCGGTAACACTGAAGCTTTCTTT; CDR3aa: CASSEDGGNTEAFF
abundance: few; j_gene: TRBJ2-7; v_gene: TRBV7-9; d_gene: TRBD2; CDR3nt: TGTGCCAGCAGCCGTGGACTAGCGGGAGGGCCGGAGCAGTACTTC; CDR3aa: CASSRGLAGGPEQYF
abundance: many; j_gene: TRBJ1-1; v_gene: TRBV10-2; d_gene: NA; CDR3nt: TGCGCCAGCAGTGAGCCGTTGGGAGGGGAAACTGAAGCTTTCTTT; CDR3aa: CASSEPLGGETEAFF
abundance: few; j_gene: TRBJ2-6; v_gene: TRBV6-5; d_gene: TRBD2; CDR3nt: TGTGCCAGCCAGCGGGGTGCTGGGGCCAACGTCCTGACTTTC; CDR3aa: CASQRGAGANVLTF
abundance: NA; j_gene: TRBJ1-1; v_gene: TRBV10-3; d_gene: NA; CDR3nt: TGTGCCATCAGCCGCAAGGACACTGAAGCCTTCTTT; CDR3aa: CAISRKDTEAFF
abundance: many; j_gene: TRBJ2-6; v_gene: TRBV9; d_gene: NA; CDR3nt: TGTGCCAGCAGCGTAGGGTCCGTGTTATCTGGGGCCAACGTCCTGACTTTC; CDR3aa: CASSVGSVLSGANVLTF
abundance: NA; j_gene: TRBJ2-2; v_gene: TRBV6-5; d_gene: NA; CDR3nt: TGTGCCAGCAATAAACTTAAGACAGGGAACACCGGGGAGCTGTTTTTT; CDR3aa: CASNKLKTGNTGELFF
abundance: NA; j_gene: TRBJ1-5; v_gene: TRBV5-6; d_gene: NA; CDR3nt: TGTGCCAGCAGCCGGGGACTACTCAATCAGCCCCAGCATTTT; CDR3aa: CASSRGLLNQPQHF
abundance: many; j_gene: TRBJ1-1; v_gene: TRBV5-1; d_gene: NA; CDR3nt: TGCGCCAGCAGTTCCGGGACCCACTTGGGGAACACTGAAGCTTTCTTT; CDR3aa: CASSSGTHLGNTEAFF
abundance: many; j_gene: TRBJ1-6; v_gene: TRBV20-1; d_gene: NA; CDR3nt: TGCAGTGCTAGGGGCACTCAGGTGGGTTCACCCCTCCACTTT; CDR3aa: CSARGTQVGSPLHF
abundance: many; j_gene: TRBJ1-5; v_gene: TRBV10-3; d_gene: NA; CDR3nt: TGTGCCATCAGTGAGTCCCAGGGCGGACAGCCCCAGCATTTT; CDR3aa: CAISESQGGQPQHF
abundance: many; j_gene: TRBJ2-5; v_gene: TRBV6-5; d_gene: TRBD1; CDR3nt: TGTGCCAGCAGTTCCCTTGGGACAGGGACCGAGACCCAGTACTTC; CDR3aa: CASSSLGTGTETQYF
abundance: many; j_gene: TRBJ1-6; v_gene: TRBV14; d_gene: NA; CDR3nt: TGTGCCAGCAGTGAAGACAGGCTTAATAATTCACCCCTCCACTTT; CDR3aa: CASSEDRLNNSPLHF
abundance: NA; j_gene: TRBJ2-5; v_gene: TRBV9; d_gene: TRBD1; CDR3nt: TGTGCCAGCAGCGTAGGGGGGACAGGGGGCCGCGAGACCCAGTACTTC; CDR3aa: CASSVGGTGGRETQYF
abundance: NA; j_gene: TRBJ1-1; v_gene: TRBV27; d_gene: NA; CDR3nt: TGTGCCAGCAGTTTAAATCCAGGGTTCGTTGAAGCTTTCTTT; CDR3aa: CASSLNPGFVEAFF
abundance: NA; j_gene: TRBJ1-1; v_gene: TRBV9; d_gene: NA; CDR3nt: TGTGCCAGCAGCGTCGGGGGAGAGGGTGAAGCTTTCTTT; CDR3aa: CASSVGGEGEAFF
abundance: once; j_gene: TRBJ2-7; v_gene: TRBV20-1; d_gene: NA; CDR3nt: TGCAGTGCTAGAGATTCGGGGGCGAGCTCCTACGAGCAGTACTTC; CDR3aa: CSARDSGASSYEQYF
abundance: NA; j_gene: TRBJ1-5; v_gene: TRBV19; d_gene: TRBD1; CDR3nt: TGTGCCAGTAAGTCCATTGACAGGGGATTAAATCAGCCCCAGCATTTT; CDR3aa: CASKSIDRGLNQPQHF
abundance: NA; j_gene: TRBJ2-7; v_gene: TRBV27; d_gene: NA; CDR3nt: TGTGCCGATAAACATCGGGTGGAGGGCTCCTACGAGCAGTACTTC; CDR3aa: CADKHRVEGSYEQYF
abundance: NA; j_gene: TRBJ2-1; v_gene: TRBV2; d_gene: TRBD2; CDR3nt: TGTGCCAGCAAGGGACTAGCGGGGGGCGAGCAGTTCTTC; CDR3aa: CASKGLAGGEQFF
abundance: NA; j_gene: TRBJ1-6; v_gene: TRBV28; d_gene: NA; CDR3nt: TGTGCCAGCAGGGATGGGGGCCCTGGTAATTCACCCCTCCACTTT; CDR3aa: CASRDGGPGNSPLHF
abundance: NA; j_gene: TRBJ2-5; v_gene: TRBV5-4; d_gene: NA; CDR3nt: TGTGCCAGCAGCTCCTCAGTTAGCGAGAAAGAGACCCAGTACTTC; CDR3aa: CASSSSVSEKETQYF
abundance: few; j_gene: TRBJ2-5; v_gene: TRBV12-3/TRBV12-4; d_gene: NA; CDR3nt: TGTGCCAGCAGTGTACGACAGTCCCAAGAGACCCAGTACTTC; CDR3aa: CASSVRQSQETQYF
abundance: few; j_gene: TRBJ1-1; v_gene: TRBV12-5; d_gene: NA; CDR3nt: TGTGCTAGTGGTTTGGACGGGGCTGAAGCTTTCTTT; CDR3aa: CASGLDGAEAFF
abundance: NA; j_gene: TRBJ1-2; v_gene: TRBV9; d_gene: TRBD1; CDR3nt: TGTGCCAGCTCACCCAGGACAGGGTCCTACACCTTC; CDR3aa: CASSPRTGSYTF
abundance: NA; j_gene: TRBJ1-5; v_gene: TRBV29-1; d_gene: TRBD1; CDR3nt: TGCAGCGTAAGGACAGGGGACGTCAATCAGCCCCAGCATTTT; CDR3aa: CSVRTGDVNQPQHF
abundance: many; j_gene: TRBJ1-1; v_gene: TRBV12-3/TRBV12-4; d_gene: TRBD1; CDR3nt: TGTGCCAGCGGAGGGGGCGCCGGTGAAGCTTTCTTT; CDR3aa: CASGGGAGEAFF
abundance: NA; j_gene: TRBJ2-7; v_gene: TRBV14; d_gene: NA; CDR3nt: TGTGCCAGCAGCCAAGTGGACTTAGACAGAGTCTTTCCCTACGAGCAGTACTTC; CDR3aa: CASSQVDLDRVFPYEQYF
abundance: many; j_gene: TRBJ2-5; v_gene: TRBV12-3/TRBV12-4; d_gene: NA; CDR3nt: TGTGCCAGCAGTTTGGCGGGCGAGAAAGAGACCCAGTACTTC; CDR3aa: CASSLAGEKETQYF
abundance: many; j_gene: TRBJ2-5; v_gene: TRBV7-8; d_gene: TRBD1; CDR3nt: TGTGCCAGCAGCTTAGGCGGCAGGGGGCTAGGGGGGACCCAGTACTTC; CDR3aa: CASSLGGRGLGGTQYF
abundance: many; j_gene: TRBJ1-5; v_gene: TRBV19; d_gene: TRBD1; CDR3nt: TGTGCCAGTAGTATACAGGGGGCCAATCAGCCCCAGCATTTT; CDR3aa: CASSIQGANQPQHF